This T cell receptor beta chain was sequenced during a study of early T cells in non-severe SARS-CoV-2 infection. This clonotype occurred a few times. This CDR3 has 10 amino acids. The germline gives CDR1 SQVTM, CDR2 ANQGSEA. Between the trimmed V and J ends, which lost 6 bases and 6 bases, there was a span of 7 bases. TCRdb reanalysed the 5' RACE reads using MiXCR and keeps one entry per CDR3 protein. Altogether about 77,000 distinct CDR3 sequences are present, roughly 9.6% being singletons, with the ten largest covering about 4.8%. The sequencing input was whole blood. V is TRBV29-1 and J is TRBJ2-3; no firm D call. The clonotype comes from an adult who was a healthcare worker with PCR-confirmed SARS-CoV-2 infection or an uninfected control (not recorded which). The CDR3 region has the DNA TGCAGCGTGTCCGGGGATACGCAGTATTTT. Protein sequence: CSVSGDTQYF.